This entry describes one T cell receptor (beta chain). Its antigen is unknown. This sample was taken from a study of blood T cells in healthy people across ages. Study summary: Per two T cells, template switching captured roughly one barcoded beta molecule. The study, taken as a whole, reports: Age showed a roughly linear inverse relationship with TCR beta diversity per million T cells.

This CDR3 region has 15 residues. V gave up 6 bases and J gave up 7 bases; unmatched junction bases: 14. A second roughly 6 to 11 cycle PCR used barcoded and J-beta primers. A tag from a template-switch adaptor with 12 random nucleotides marked each cDNA molecule. Per-sample output comprised a minimum of 2.5 million paired-end reads containing CDR3. TCRdb processed the 5' RACE reads anew with MiXCR; each CDR3 protein has one entry. The sample comprises over 600,000 distinct CDR3 sequences, approximately 53% of which are singletons, and roughly 24% rests with the top ten. The sequenced material came from blood. The source of this sequence is a man aged 40-55 years in good health. V and J are TRBV12-3 or TRBV12-4 and TRBJ1-2; 7 bases agree with TRBD1. Here the CDR3 reads CASRPNWDSAGGYTF. For the CDR3, the DNA is TGTGCCAGCAGACCAAACTGGGACAGTGCTGGTGGCTACACCTTC.